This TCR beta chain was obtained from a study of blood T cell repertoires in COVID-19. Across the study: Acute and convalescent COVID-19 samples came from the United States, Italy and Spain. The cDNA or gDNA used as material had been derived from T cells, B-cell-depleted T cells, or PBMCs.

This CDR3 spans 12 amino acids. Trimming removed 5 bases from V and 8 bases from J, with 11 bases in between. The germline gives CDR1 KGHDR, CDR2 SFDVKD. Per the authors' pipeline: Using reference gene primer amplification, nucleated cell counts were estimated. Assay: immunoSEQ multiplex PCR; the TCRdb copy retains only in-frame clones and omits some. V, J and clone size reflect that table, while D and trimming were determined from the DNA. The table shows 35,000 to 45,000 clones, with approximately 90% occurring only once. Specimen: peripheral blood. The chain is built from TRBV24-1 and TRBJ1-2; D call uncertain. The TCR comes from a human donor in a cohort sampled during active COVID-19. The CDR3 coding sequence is TGTGCCACCAGTGGAGAGGTTGACGGCTACACCTTC. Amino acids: CATSGEVDGYTF.